This is a list of T cell receptor beta chains from one sample in a study of blood T cell repertoires in COVID-19. This table comes from immunoSEQ multiplex PCR, and its TCRdb copy is limited to in-frame clones, with some not included. The sample includes 350,000 to 400,000 clones, more than 80% of them seen just once. Sequenced material: peripheral blood. The source is a woman in her 30s with COVID-19, enrolled during active disease. CDR3s include the opening cysteine and the closing phenylalanine or tryptophan. The D gene is left open where the match is weak. Rows give clone size only sometimes, using once, few, many, or a class for an expanded clone.

abundance	v_gene	j_gene	d_gene	CDR3aa	CDR3nt
-	TRBV18	TRBJ2-1	-	CASSPGQGTYNEQFF	TGTGCCAGCTCACCAGGGCAGGGTACCTACAATGAGCAGTTCTTC
-	TRBV4-3	TRBJ2-3	-	CASSQDSGYGITDTQYF	TGCGCCAGCAGCCAAGATAGTGGGTACGGGATCACAGATACGCAGTATTTT
-	TRBV28	TRBJ2-2	-	CASSFFPSWRGTTNTGELFF	TGTGCCAGCAGTTTTTTTCCCAGCTGGCGGGGCACTACGAACACCGGGGAGCTGTTTTTT
-	TRBV6-2/TRBV6-3	TRBJ2-7	TRBD2	CASSRLAGYDLSYEQYF	TGTGCCAGCAGCCGACTAGCGGGGTACGACCTCTCCTACGAGCAGTACTTC
-	TRBV28	TRBJ2-4	-	CASSLVLAKNIQYF	TGTGCCAGCAGTTTAGTACTTGCCAAAAACATTCAGTACTTC
once	TRBV19	TRBJ1-2	TRBD1	CASSATDRVRNTF	TGTGCCAGTAGTGCCACCGACAGGGTACGGAACACCTTC
-	TRBV27	TRBJ1-2	-	CASSQTARANYGYTF	TGTGCCAGCAGTCAGACAGCGAGAGCTAACTATGGCTACACCTTC
-	TRBV2	TRBJ2-1	TRBD2	CASMPGLAANEQFF	TGTGCCAGCATGCCGGGACTAGCGGCTAATGAGCAGTTCTTC
-	TRBV6-5	TRBJ2-2	-	CASRPGQNTGELFF	TGTGCCAGCAGGCCGGGACAGAACACCGGGGAGCTGTTTTTT
-	TRBV4-3	TRBJ1-4	-	CASSPKGTGEKLFF	TGCGCCAGCAGCCCAAAGGGTACGGGGGAAAAACTGTTTTTT
-	TRBV10-3	TRBJ1-4	-	CAISETGTNEKLFF	TGTGCCATCAGTGAGACGGGAACTAATGAAAAACTGTTTTTT
few	TRBV10-1	TRBJ2-5	TRBD2	CASSVGGYQETQYF	TGCGCCAGCAGTGTGGGGGGGTACCAAGAGACCCAGTACTTC
-	TRBV10-1	TRBJ2-1	TRBD1	CASSESVSTGWDNEQFF	TGCGCCAGCAGTGAGTCGGTTTCGACAGGGTGGGACAATGAGCAGTTCTTC
-	TRBV6-6	TRBJ1-1	-	CASNAQEYTEAFF	TGTGCCAGCAACGCACAGGAGTACACTGAAGCTTTCTTT
-	TRBV19	TRBJ2-7	-	CASSHRVSYEQYF	TGTGCCAGTAGCCACAGGGTTTCCTACGAGCAGTACTTC
-	TRBV27	TRBJ1-1	-	CASGPISGPRGGAFF	TGTGCCAGCGGTCCCATTTCAGGGCCAAGGGGAGGAGCTTTCTTT
-	TRBV29-1	TRBJ2-1	TRBD2	CSVEGVPGLAGGLGYNEQFF	TGCAGCGTTGAAGGGGTACCGGGACTAGCGGGAGGGCTCGGCTACAATGAGCAGTTCTTC
-	TRBV27	TRBJ1-2	TRBD1	CASSLSDREVYGYTF	TGTGCCAGCAGTTTATCGGACAGGGAGGTCTATGGCTACACCTTC
-	TRBV20-1	TRBJ1-2	-	CSASTGYGYTF	TGCAGTGCTTCGACAGGCTATGGCTACACCTTC
-	TRBV10-3	TRBJ2-3	-	CAISGGTSTDTQYF	TGTGCCATCAGTGGCGGGACCAGCACAGATACGCAGTATTTT
once	TRBV7-2	TRBJ2-7	TRBD2	CASSPVGTSGGYEQYF	TGTGCCAGCAGCCCAGTGGGGACTAGCGGGGGCTACGAGCAGTACTTC
-	TRBV6-5	TRBJ2-5	TRBD1	CASSYSQQGDETQYF	TGTGCCAGCAGTTACTCGCAGCAGGGGGATGAGACCCAGTACTTC
-	TRBV7-9	TRBJ2-3	TRBD2	CASKKGRGAGTDTQYF	TGTGCCAGCAAGAAGGGGCGGGGGGCCGGCACAGATACGCAGTATTTT
-	TRBV6-2/TRBV6-3	TRBJ2-1	TRBD2	CASSYAHWREGDNEQFF	TGTGCCAGCAGTTACGCCCACTGGCGGGAGGGGGACAATGAGCAGTTCTTC